The T cell receptor (beta chain) described here comes from a study of shared clonotypes between healthy human individuals. Study-wide results and caveats: A limitation of the genetic and exposure-history diversity represented arose from few donors.

Comment on this clone: What it recognizes is unknown.

Sequencing was performed with immunoSEQ multiplex PCR; in TCRdb, only in-frame clones are kept and a portion is missing. The data hold 500,000 to 650,000 clones, with around 80% observed a single time. V was cut by 0 bases and J by 3 bases, with 6 bases left in between. CDR1 MNHEY and CDR2 SMNVEV come from the germline V gene (reference sequence). The CDR3 runs to 13 residues. The chain links TRBV27 to TRBJ2-7; D unclear. Sequencing was done on a sample of PBMCs. This receptor was identified in a woman in her 40s in good health. Some clones in this sample may be carry-over from other donors' samples. The CDR3, as DNA: TGTGCCAGCAGTTTATCGACGAGCTACGAGCAGTACTTC. Its protein product is CASSLSTSYEQYF.